This record concerns one T cell receptor (beta chain) sequence. Other DNA sequences from this sample encode an identical CDR3 as well. This CDR3 comprises 12 residues. The germline V gene encodes CDR1 GTSNPN and CDR2 SVGIG (reference sequence). V shed 3 bases and J shed 2 bases, with 5 bases lying between them. The source of the sample is a study of shared clonotypes between healthy human individuals. Method: immunoSEQ multiplex PCR; TCRdb's copy keeps in-frame clones and lacks some. Of around 1,100,000 clones in the sample, around 77% were seen once. This TCR was recovered from a man aged 18 to 30 in good health. Some clones in this sample may be carry-over from other donors' samples. This sequence joins TRBV30 and TRBJ1-3; D is ambiguous. The sequenced sample consisted of memory CD4+ T cells from PBMCs. Subset reported: CD45RA-negative fraction. CDR3 bases: TGTGCCTGGAGCACAACTGGAAACACCATATATTTT. It encodes CAWSTTGNTIYF.